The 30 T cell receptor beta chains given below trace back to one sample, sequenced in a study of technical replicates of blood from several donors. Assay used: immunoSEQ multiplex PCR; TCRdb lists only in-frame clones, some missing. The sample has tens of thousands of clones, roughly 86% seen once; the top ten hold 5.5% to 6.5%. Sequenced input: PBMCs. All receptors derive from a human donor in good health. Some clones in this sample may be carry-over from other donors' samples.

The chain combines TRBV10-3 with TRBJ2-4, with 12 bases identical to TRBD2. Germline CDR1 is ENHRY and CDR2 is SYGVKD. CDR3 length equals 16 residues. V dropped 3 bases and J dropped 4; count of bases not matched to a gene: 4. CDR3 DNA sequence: TGTGCCATCAGTGAAGGACTAGCGGGGCCTAAAAACATTCAGTACTTC. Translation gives CAISEGLAGPKNIQYF.

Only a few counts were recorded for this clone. The CDR3 nucleotides are TGTGCTAGTGGTTCCCTACCCGGCAATGAGCAGTTCTTC. Its translation: CASGSLPGNEQFF. The chain couples TRBV12-5 to TRBJ2-1, with D hard to call. Per germline, CDR1 LGHNT and CDR2 FRNRAP. Trimming left V 4 bases short and J 6 bases short, with 10 bases between. There are 13 residues in the CDR3.

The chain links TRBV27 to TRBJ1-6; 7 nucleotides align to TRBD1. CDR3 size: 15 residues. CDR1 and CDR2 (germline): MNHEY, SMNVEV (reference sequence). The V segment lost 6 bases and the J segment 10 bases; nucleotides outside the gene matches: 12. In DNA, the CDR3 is TGTGCCAGCAGCCTCCGACAGGGTTCTTTCTCACCCCTCCACTTT. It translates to CASSLRQGSFSPLHF.

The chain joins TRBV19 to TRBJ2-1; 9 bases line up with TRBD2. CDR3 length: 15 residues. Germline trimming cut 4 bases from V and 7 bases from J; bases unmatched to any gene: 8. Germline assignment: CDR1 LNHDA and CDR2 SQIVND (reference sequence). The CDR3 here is CASSTTGLALNEQFF. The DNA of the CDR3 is TGTGCCAGTAGTACGACGGGACTAGCCCTGAATGAGCAGTTCTTC.

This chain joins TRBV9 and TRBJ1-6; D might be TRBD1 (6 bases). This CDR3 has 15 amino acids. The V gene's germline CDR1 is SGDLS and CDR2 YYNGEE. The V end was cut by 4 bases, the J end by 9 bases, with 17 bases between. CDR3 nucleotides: TGTGCCAGCAGCCCGAGTTGGGGGGGCAGTTCACCCCTCCACTTT. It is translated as CASSPSWGGSSPLHF.

The CDR3 loop reads CASSLASTGGYGYTF. The CDR3, as DNA: TGTGCCAGCAGCTTAGCGTCGACAGGGGGCTATGGCTACACCTTC. The rearrangement joins TRBV7-2 to TRBJ1-2; TRBD1 agrees at 9 bases. V shed 0 bases, J shed 4 bases, and the junction held 3 bases outside the gene matches. There are 15 residues in the CDR3. Per germline, CDR1 SGHTA and CDR2 FQGNSA. Filled out from reference TRBV7-2 and TRBJ1-2, the complete variable domain reads GAGVSQSPSNKVTEKGKDVELRCDPISGHTALYWYRQSLGQGLEFLIYFQGNSAPDKSGLPSDRFSAERTGGSVSTLTIQRTQQEDSAVYLCASSLASTGGYGYTFGSGTRLTVV.

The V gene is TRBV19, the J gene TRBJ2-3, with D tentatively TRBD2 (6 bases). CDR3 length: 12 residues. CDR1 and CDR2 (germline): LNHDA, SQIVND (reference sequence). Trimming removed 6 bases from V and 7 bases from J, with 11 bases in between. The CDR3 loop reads CASSMGGNTQYF. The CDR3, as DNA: TGTGCCAGTAGCATGGGGGGTAATACGCAGTATTTT.

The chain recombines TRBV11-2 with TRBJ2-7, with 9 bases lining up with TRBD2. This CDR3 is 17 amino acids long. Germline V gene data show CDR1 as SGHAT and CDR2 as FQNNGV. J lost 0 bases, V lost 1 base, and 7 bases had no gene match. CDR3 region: CASSLGGASGISYEQYF. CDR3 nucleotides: TGTGCCAGCAGCTTAGGTGGGGCTAGCGGGATCTCCTACGAGCAGTACTTC.

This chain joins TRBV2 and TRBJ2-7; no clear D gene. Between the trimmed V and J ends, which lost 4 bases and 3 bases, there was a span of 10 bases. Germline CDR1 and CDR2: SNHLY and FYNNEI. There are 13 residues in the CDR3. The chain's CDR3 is CASSADFGYEQYF. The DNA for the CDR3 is TGTGCCAGCAGTGCCGATTTCGGCTACGAGCAGTACTTC.

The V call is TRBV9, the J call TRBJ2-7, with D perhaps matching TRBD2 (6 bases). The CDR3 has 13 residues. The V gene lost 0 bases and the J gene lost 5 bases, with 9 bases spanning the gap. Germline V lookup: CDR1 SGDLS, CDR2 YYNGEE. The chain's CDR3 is CASSVATSNEQYF. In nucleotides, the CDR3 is TGTGCCAGCAGCGTAGCAACTAGCAACGAGCAGTACTTC.

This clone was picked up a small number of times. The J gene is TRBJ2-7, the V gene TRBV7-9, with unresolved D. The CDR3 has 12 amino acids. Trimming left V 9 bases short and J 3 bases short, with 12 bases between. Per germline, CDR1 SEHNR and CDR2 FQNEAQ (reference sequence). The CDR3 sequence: CASTSRVYEQYF. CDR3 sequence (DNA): TGTGCCAGTACCTCCCGAGTCTACGAGCAGTACTTC.

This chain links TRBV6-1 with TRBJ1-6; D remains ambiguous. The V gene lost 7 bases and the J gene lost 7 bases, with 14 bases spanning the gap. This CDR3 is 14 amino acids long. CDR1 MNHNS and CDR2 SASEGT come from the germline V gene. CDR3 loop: CASIIRGRNSPLHF. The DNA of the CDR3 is TGTGCCAGCATCATAAGAGGGAGAAATTCACCCCTCCACTTT.

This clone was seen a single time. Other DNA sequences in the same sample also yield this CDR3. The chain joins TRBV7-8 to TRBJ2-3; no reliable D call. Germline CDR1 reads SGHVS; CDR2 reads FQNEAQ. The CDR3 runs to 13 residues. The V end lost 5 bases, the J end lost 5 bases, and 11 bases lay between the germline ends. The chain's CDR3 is CASSPPREDTQYF. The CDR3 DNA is TGTGCCAGCAGCCCCCCTCGAGAAGATACGCAGTATTTT.

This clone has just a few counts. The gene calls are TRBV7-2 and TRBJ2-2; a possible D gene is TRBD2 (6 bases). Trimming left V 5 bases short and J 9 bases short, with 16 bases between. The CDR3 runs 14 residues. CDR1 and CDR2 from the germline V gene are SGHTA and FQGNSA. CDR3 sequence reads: CASSPGAGRRELFF. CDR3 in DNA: TGTGCCAGCAGCCCCGGCGCAGGGAGGAGGGAGCTGTTTTTT.

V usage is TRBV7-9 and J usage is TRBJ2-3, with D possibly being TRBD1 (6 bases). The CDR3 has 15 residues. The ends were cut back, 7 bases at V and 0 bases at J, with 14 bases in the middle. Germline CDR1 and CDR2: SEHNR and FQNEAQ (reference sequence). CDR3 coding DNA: TGTGCCAGCACCCGTGAGGGGGACAGCACAGATACGCAGTATTTT. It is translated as CASTREGDSTDTQYF.

CDR3 loop: CASSTRTANTIYF. DNA for the CDR3: TGTGCCAGCAGCACCCGGACAGCAAACACCATATATTTT. V and J are TRBV9 and TRBJ1-3, with D perhaps TRBD1 (6 bases). The CDR3 has 13 amino acids. Trimming took off 4 bases at V and 6 bases at J, with 11 bases between the two ends. Germline loops: CDR1 SGDLS, CDR2 YYNGEE.

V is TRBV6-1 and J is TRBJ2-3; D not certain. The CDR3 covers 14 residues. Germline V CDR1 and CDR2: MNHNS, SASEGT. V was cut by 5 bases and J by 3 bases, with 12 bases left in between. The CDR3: CASSLARVTDTQYF. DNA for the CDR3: TGTGCCAGCAGTTTGGCCCGGGTTACAGATACGCAGTATTTT.

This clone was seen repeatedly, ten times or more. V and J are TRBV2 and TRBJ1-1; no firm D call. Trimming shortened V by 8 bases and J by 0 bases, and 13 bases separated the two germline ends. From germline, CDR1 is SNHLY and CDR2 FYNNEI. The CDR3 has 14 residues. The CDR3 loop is CASRRLQMNTEAFF. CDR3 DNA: TGTGCCAGCCGCAGATTACAAATGAACACTGAAGCTTTCTTT.

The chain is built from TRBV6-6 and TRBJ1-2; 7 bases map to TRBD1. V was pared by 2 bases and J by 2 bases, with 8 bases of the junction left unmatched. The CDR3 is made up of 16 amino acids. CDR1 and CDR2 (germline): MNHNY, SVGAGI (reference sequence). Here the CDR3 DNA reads TGTGCCAGCAGTTACGGCGGACAGGAAAAAAACTATGGCTACACCTTC. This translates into CASSYGGQEKNYGYTF.

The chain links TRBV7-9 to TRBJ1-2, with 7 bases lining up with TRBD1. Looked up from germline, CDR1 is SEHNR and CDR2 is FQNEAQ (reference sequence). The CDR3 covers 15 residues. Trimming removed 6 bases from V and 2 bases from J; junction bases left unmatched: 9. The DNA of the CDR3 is TGTGCCAGCAGGGAAACAGAGACAGGGAACTATGGCTACACCTTC. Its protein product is CASRETETGNYGYTF.

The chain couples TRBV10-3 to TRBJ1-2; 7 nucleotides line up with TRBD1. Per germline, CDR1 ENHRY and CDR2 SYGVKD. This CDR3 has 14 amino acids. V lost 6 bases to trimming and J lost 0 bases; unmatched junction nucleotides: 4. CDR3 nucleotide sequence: TGTGCCATCAGGCAACAGGGGACTAACTATGGCTACACCTTC. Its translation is CAIRQQGTNYGYTF.

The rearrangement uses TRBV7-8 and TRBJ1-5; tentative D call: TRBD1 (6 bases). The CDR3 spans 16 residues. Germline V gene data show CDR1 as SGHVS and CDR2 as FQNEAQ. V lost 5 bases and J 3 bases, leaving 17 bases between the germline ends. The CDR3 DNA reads TGTGCCAGCAGCCCCCGACAGGCAGACCCCAATCAGCCCCAGCATTTT. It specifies CASSPRQADPNQPQHF.

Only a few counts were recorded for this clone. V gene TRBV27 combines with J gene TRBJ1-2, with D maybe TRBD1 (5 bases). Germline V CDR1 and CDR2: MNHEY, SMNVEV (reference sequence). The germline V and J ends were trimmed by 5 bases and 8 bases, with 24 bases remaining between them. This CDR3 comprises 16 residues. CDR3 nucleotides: TGTGCCAGCAGTAATACTCGCTTAGGCTCCGGGGGAGGCTACACCTTC. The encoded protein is CASSNTRLGSGGGYTF.

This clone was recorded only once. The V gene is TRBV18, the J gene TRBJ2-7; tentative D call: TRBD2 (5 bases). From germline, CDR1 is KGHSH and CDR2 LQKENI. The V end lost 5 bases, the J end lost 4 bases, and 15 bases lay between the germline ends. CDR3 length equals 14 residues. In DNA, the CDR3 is TGTGCCAGCTCATCAGAAGAGGGTCGGTACGAGCAGTACTTC. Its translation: CASSSEEGRYEQYF.

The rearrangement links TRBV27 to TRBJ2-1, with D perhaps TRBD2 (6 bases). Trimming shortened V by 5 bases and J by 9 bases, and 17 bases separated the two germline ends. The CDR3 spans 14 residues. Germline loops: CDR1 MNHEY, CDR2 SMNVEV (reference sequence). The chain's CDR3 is CASSPGVGEAEQFF. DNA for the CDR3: TGTGCCAGCAGTCCGGGGGTTGGGGAAGCTGAGCAGTTCTTC.

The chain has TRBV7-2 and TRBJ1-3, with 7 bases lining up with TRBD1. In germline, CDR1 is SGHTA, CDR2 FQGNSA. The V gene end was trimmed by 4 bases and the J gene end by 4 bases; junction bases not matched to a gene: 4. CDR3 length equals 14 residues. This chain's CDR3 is CASSSTGLGNTIYF. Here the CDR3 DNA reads TGTGCCAGCAGCTCGACAGGGTTGGGAAACACCATATATTTT.

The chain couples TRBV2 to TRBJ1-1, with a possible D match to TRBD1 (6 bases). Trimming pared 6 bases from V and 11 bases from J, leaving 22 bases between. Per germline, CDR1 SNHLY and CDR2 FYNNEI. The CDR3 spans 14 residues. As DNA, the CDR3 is TGTGCCAGCAGCTCGACAGGCCCGAGTATCCGTGCTTTCTTT. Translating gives CASSSTGPSIRAFF.

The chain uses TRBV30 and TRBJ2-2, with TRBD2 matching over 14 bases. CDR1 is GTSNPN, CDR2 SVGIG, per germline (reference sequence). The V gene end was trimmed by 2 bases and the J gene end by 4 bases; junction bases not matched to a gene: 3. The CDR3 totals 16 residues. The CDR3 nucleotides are TGTGCCTGGAGTCGAGGACTAGCGGGAGGCACCGGGGAGCTGTTTTTT. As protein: CAWSRGLAGGTGELFF.

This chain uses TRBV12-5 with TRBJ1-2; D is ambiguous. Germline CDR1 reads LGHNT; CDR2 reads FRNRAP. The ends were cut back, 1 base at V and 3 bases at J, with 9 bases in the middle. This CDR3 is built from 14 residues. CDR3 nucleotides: TGTGCTAGTGGTTTGGGTGACGGAGACTATGGCTACACCTTC. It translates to CASGLGDGDYGYTF.

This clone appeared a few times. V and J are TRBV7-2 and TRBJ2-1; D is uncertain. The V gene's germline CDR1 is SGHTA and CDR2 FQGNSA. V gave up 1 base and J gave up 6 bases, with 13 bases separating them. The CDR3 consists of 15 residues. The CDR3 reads CASSLVVTSTNEQFF. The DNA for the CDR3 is TGTGCCAGCAGCTTAGTGGTGACTTCCACCAATGAGCAGTTCTTC.